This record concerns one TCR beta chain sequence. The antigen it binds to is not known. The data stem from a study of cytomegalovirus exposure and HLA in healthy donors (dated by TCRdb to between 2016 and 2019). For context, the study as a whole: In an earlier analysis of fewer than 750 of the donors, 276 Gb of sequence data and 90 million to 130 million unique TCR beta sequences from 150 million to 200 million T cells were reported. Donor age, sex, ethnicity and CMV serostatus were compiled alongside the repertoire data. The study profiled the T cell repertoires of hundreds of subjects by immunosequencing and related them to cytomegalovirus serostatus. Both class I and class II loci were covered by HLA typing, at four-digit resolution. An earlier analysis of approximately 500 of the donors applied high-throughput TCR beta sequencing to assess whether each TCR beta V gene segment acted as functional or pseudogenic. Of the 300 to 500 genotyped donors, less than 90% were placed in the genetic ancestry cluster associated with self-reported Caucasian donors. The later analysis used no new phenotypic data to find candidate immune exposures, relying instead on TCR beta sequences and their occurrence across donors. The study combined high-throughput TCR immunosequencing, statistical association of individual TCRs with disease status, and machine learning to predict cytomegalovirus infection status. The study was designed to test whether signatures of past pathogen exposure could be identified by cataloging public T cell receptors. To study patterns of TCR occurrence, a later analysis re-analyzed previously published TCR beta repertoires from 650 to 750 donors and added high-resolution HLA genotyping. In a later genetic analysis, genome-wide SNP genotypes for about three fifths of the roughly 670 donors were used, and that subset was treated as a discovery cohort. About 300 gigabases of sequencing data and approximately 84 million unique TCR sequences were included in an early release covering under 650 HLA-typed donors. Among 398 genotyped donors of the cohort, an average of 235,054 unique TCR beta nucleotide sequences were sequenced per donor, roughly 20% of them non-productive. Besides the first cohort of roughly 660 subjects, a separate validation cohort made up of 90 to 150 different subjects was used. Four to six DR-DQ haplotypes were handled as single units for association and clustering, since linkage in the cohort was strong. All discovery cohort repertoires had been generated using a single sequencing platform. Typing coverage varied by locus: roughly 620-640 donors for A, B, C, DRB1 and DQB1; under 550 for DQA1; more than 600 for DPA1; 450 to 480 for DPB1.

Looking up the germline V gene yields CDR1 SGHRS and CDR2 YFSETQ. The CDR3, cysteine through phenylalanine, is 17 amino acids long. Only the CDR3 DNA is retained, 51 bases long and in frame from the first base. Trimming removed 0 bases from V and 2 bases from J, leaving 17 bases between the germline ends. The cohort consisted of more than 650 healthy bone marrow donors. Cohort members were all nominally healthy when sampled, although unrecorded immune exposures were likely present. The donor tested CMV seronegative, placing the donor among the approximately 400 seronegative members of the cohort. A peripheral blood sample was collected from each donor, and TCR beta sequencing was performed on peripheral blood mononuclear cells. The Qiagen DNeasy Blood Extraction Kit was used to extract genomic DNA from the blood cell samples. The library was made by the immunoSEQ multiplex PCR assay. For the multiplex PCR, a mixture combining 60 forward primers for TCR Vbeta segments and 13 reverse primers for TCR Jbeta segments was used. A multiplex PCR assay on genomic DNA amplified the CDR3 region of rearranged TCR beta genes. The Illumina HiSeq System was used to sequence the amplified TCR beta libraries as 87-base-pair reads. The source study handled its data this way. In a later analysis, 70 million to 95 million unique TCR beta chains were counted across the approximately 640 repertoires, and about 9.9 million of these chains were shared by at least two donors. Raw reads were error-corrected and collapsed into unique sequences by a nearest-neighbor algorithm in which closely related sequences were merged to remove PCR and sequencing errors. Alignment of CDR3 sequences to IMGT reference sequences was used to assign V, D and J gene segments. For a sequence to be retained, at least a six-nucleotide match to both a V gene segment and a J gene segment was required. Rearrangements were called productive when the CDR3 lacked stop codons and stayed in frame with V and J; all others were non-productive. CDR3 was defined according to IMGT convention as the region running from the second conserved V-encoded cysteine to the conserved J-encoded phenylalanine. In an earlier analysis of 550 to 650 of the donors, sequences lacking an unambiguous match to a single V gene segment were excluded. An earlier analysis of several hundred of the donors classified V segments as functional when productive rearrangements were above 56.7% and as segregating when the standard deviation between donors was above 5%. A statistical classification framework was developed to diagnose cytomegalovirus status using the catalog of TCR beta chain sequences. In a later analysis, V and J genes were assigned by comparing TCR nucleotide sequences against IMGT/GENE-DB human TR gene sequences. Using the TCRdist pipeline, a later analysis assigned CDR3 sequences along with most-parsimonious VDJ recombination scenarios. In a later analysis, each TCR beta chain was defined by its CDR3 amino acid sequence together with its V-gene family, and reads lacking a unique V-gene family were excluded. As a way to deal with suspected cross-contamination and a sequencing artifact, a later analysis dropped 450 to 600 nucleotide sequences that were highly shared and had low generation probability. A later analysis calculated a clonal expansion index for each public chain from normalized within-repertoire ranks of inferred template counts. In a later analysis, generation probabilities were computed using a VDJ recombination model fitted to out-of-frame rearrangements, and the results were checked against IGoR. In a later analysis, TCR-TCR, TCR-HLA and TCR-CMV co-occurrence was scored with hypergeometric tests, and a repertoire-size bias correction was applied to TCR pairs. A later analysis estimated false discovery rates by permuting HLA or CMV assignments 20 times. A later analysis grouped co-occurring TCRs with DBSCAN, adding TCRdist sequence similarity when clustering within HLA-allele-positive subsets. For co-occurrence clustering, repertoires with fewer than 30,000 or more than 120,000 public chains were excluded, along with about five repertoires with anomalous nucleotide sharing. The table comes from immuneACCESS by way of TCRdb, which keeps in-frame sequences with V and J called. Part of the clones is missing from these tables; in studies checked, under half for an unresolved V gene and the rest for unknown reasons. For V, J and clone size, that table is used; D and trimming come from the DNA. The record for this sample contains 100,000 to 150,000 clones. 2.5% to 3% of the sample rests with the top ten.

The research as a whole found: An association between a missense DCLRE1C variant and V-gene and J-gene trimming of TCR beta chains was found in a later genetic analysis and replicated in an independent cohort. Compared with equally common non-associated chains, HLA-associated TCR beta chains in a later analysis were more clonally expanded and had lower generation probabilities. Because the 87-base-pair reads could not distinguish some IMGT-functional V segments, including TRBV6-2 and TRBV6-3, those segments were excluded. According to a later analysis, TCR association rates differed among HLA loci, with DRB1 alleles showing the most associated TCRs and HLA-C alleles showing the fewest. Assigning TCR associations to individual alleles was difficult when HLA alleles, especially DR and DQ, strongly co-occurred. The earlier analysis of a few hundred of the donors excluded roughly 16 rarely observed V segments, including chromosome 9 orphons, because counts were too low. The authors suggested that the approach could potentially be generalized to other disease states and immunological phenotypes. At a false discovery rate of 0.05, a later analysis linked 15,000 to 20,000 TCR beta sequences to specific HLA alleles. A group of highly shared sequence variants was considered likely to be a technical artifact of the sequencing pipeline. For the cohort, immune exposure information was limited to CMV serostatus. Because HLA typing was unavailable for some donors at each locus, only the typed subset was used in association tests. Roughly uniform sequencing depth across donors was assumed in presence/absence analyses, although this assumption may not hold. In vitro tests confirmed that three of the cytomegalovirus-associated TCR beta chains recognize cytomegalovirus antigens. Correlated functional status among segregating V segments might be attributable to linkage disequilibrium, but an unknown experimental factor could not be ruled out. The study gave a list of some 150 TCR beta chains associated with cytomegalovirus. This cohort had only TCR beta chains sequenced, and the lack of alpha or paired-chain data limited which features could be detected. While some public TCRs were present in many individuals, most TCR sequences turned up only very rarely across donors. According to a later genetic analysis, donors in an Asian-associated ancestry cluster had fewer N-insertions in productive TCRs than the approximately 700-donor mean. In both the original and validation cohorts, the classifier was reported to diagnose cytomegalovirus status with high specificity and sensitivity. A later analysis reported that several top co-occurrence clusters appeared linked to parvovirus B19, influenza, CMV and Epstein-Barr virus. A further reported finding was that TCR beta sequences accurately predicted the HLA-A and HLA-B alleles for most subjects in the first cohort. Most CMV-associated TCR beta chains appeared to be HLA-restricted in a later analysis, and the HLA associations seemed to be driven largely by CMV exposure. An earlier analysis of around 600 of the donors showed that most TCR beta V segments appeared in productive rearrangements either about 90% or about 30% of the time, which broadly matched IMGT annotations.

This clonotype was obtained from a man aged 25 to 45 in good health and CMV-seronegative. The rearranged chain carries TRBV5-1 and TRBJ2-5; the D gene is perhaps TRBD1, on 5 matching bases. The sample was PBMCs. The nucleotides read TGCGCCAGCAGCTTGGGTTTTTGGCAGGGTGGTCAAGAGACCCAGTACTTC. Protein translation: CASSLGFWQGGQETQYF.